What follows is one T cell receptor (beta chain) and its context. This sample is drawn from a study of PD-L1 blockade in urothelial cancer. Study-level information: Every 3 weeks, patients received intravenous atezolizumab 1,200 mg, beginning 2014.

Patients' urothelial carcinoma was locally advanced or metastatic. The CDR3 consists of 15 residues. The V and J ends lost 8 bases and 10 bases, in that order; junction bases with no gene match: 17. Looked up from germline, CDR1 is SGHTA and CDR2 is FQGNSA. Profiled with immunoSEQ multiplex PCR; TCRdb holds only in-frame clones, not every one. The sample includes about 82,000 clones, 87% of them seen just once. This rearrangement joins TRBV7-2 to TRBJ2-1; TRBD2 matches at 7 bases. The origin of this receptor is a woman in her 70s with urothelial cancer. The sample consisted of PBMCs, taken around atezolizumab (anti-PD-L1) treatment. DNA for the CDR3: TGTGCCAGCGGAGAGAGCGGGGACGCGAGGATGGAGCAGTTCTTC. The encoded protein is CASGESGDARMEQFF.